This record concerns one T cell receptor (beta chain) sequence. Its target is not known. The table came from immunoSEQ multiplex PCR; TCRdb's copy has only in-frame clones and leaves some out. This sample yields about 89,000 clones, of which around 85% are seen a single time; about 5.6% belongs to the top ten. Collection occurred without any documented infections or immune events in donors. The data derive from a study of identifying expanded T cells in peripheral blood. Study findings and constraints: About 1.3 clones differed between technical replicates, versus approximately 16 and 20 over time. Variance in clone template counts between roughly two-week samples significantly increased with total template count across all healthy donors.

This clonotype was obtained from a person aged 18 to 75 in good health. Sequencing input: blood.

The CDR3 is CASSIHLLRGDTPYEQYF. DNA of the CDR3: TGTGCCAGTAGTATACATTTGTTAAGGGGCGATACCCCCTACGAGCAGTACTTC. This sequence joins TRBV19 and TRBJ2-7; possible D gene TRBD1, 5 bases. Germline V lookup: CDR1 LNHDA, CDR2 SQIVND (reference sequence). The V and J ends lost 2 bases and 2 bases respectively, with 22 bases between them. This CDR3 has 18 amino acids.